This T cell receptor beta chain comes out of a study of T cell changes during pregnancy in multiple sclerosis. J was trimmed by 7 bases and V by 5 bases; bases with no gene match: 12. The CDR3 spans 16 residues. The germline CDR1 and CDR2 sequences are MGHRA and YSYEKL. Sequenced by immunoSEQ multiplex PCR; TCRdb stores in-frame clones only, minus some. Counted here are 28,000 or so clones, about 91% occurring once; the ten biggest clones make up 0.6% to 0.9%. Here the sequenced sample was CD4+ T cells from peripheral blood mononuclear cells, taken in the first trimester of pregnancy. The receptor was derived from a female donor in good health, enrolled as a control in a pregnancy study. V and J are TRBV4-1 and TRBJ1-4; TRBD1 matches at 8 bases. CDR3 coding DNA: TGCGCCAGCAGCGGACGAACGACAGGGGTGGGTGAAAAACTGTTTTTT. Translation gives CASSGRTTGVGEKLFF.